The T cell receptor beta chain under discussion was sequenced for a study of cytomegalovirus exposure and HLA in healthy donors. The donors, nominally healthy at sampling, likely had unrecorded immune exposures. This PCR relied on a set of 60 Vbeta primers and 13 Jbeta primers. Measured with immunoSEQ multiplex PCR; TCRdb has only the in-frame clones, and not every one. The sample includes around 97,000 clones, roughly two thirds seen only once; the top ten take less than 4.5%. Study findings and constraints: According to the study, roughly 160 TCR beta chains were cytomegalovirus-associated.

Details on this clone: Antigen unknown.

The sequenced sample was PBMCs. This sequence originates from a middle-aged man in good health and CMV-seronegative.

The CDR3 loop is CASSVDRVTYEQYF. In DNA, the CDR3 is TGTGCCAGCAGCGTGGACAGGGTAACCTACGAGCAGTACTTC. The V gene is TRBV5-6, the J gene TRBJ2-7; TRBD1 matches at 8 bases. Trimming cost V 4 bases and J 2 bases; bases outside gene matches: 5. This CDR3 comprises 14 residues. Germline V gives CDR1 SGHDT, CDR2 YYEEEE.